The 20 T cell receptor beta chains below were found in one sample sequenced in a study of blood T cell repertoires in COVID-19. Assay used: immunoSEQ multiplex PCR; TCRdb lists only in-frame clones, some missing. The data hold 55,000 to 70,000 clones, with about 81% observed a single time. The sequencing input was peripheral blood. These receptors came from an elderly man with acute or convalescent COVID-19.

The gene calls are TRBV19 and TRBJ1-1; D gene ambiguous. CDR1 is LNHDA, CDR2 SQIVND, per germline (reference sequence). V was cut by 3 bases and J by 5 bases, with 16 bases left in between. The CDR3 is made up of 15 amino acids. Written as DNA, the CDR3 is TGTGCCAGTAGTATCCCCCCTCACGGGTTAACTGAAGCTTTCTTT. Translation gives CASSIPPHGLTEAFF.

This chain connects TRBV12-5 to TRBJ2-4; 11 bases line up with TRBD2. The CDR3 runs to 18 residues. Germline V gives CDR1 LGHNT, CDR2 FRNRAP. Trimming removed 6 bases from V and 8 bases from J; junction bases left unmatched: 18. CDR3 sequence reads: CASGGLGIAGGPMDIQYF. The DNA for the CDR3 is TGTGCTAGTGGGGGGCTCGGGATAGCGGGAGGGCCTATGGACATTCAGTACTTC. Full variable domain (rest looked up from reference TRBV12-5 and TRBJ2-4): DARVTQTPRHKVTEMGQEVTMRCQPILGHNTVFWYRQTMMQGLELLAYFRNRAPLDDSGMPKDRFSAEMPDATLATLKIQPSEPRDSAVYFCASGGLGIAGGPMDIQYFGAGTRLSVL.

The chain couples TRBV6-6 to TRBJ2-3; the match to TRBD2 covers 8 bases. Germline V CDR1 and CDR2: MNHNY, SVGAGI (reference sequence). The CDR3 sequence is 15 residues long. J lost 4 bases, V lost 5 bases, and 8 bases had no gene match. The CDR3 nucleotides read TGTGCCAGCAGTCGACTAGCGTTTGGAGCAGATACGCAGTATTTT. Protein: CASSRLAFGADTQYF.

The rearrangement links TRBV5-1 to TRBJ2-1, with D possibly TRBD2 on 5 matching bases. This CDR3 spans 15 amino acids. V dropped 2 bases and J dropped 1 base, with 10 bases sitting between them. CDR1 and CDR2 (germline): SGHRS, YFSETQ. The DNA for the CDR3 is TGCGCCAGCAGCTTCTTAAGCGGATCCTACAATGAGCAGTTCTTC. This codes for CASSFLSGSYNEQFF.

The CDR3 loop reads CASSLAGEWGYTF. DNA of the CDR3: TGCGCCAGCAGCTTGGCAGGGGAGTGGGGCTACACCTTC. The rearrangement uses TRBV5-1 and TRBJ1-2; D might be TRBD1 (6 bases). V gave up 0 bases and J gave up 8 bases, with 11 bases separating them. CDR1 and CDR2 from the germline V gene are SGHRS and YFSETQ. CDR3 size: 13 residues.

The V call is TRBV5-1, the J call TRBJ2-7; unclear D gene. The CDR3 contains 11 residues. V gave up 4 bases and J gave up 3 bases, with 5 bases separating them. Germline V gene data show CDR1 as SGHRS and CDR2 as YFSETQ. CDR3 protein: CASSNNYEQYF. CDR3 DNA: TGCGCCAGCAGCAACAACTACGAGCAGTACTTC.

The chain joins TRBV7-6 to TRBJ2-7; TRBD2 matches 7 bases. The V segment lost 5 bases and the J segment 2 bases; nucleotides outside the gene matches: 12. The CDR3 is made up of 16 amino acids. Germline V CDR1 and CDR2: SGHVS, FNYEAQ. CDR3 in DNA: TGTGCCAGCAGCGCCCAGGGACTAAGGGGTCCCTACGAGCAGTACTTC. The encoded protein is CASSAQGLRGPYEQYF. The variable domain in full, completed from reference TRBV7-6 and TRBJ2-7, reads GAGVSQSPRYKVTKRGQDVALRCDPISGHVSLYWYRQALGQGPEFLTYFNYEAQQDKSGLPNDRFSAERPEGSISTLTIQRTEQRDSAMYRCASSAQGLRGPYEQYFGPGTRLTVT.

The chain carries TRBV6-2 or TRBV6-3 and TRBJ2-5; D gene uncertain. In germline, CDR1 is MNHEY, CDR2 SVGEGT. Deletions cut 0 bases from V and 1 base from J, with 9 bases between. This CDR3 has 15 residues. The CDR3 region is CASSYSSFIQETQYF. The CDR3, as DNA: TGTGCCAGCAGTTACTCGTCCTTTATCCAAGAGACCCAGTACTTC.

This clone was seen a few times. CDR3 in DNA: TGTGCCAGCAGCTCCCAAGGGAGTAATGAGCAGTTCTTC. Its translation: CASSSQGSNEQFF. V usage is TRBV21-1 and J usage is TRBJ2-1; the table's D call TRBD2 went unverified against the DNA. TRBV21-1 is a known pseudogene. The CDR3 has 13 residues.

This clone has more than one count but fewer than ten. The chain is built from TRBV6-5 and TRBJ2-5; TRBD2 agrees at 9 bases. The CDR3 sequence is 15 residues long. V lost 6 bases and J lost 4; bases outside the gene matches: 9. Germline V gene data show CDR1 as MNHEY and CDR2 as SVGAGI. CDR3 coding DNA: TGTGCCAGCAGGAGCGGCGGGAGGGTTGGAGAGACCCAGTACTTC. This sequence encodes CASRSGGRVGETQYF.

The chain is built from TRBV7-2 and TRBJ1-6, with D maybe TRBD1 (6 bases). This CDR3 is built from 15 residues. Germline CDR1 and CDR2: SGHTA and FQGNSA. V was trimmed by 6 bases and J by 7 bases, leaving 16 bases between them. For the CDR3, the DNA is TGTGCCAGCAGTGCTTGGGCCCAGGGGAATTCACCCCTCCACTTT. The encoded protein is CASSAWAQGNSPLHF.

The CDR3, as DNA: TGTGCCAGTACATCAGGGTTGATTACCGGGGAGCTGTTTTTT. Protein product: CASTSGLITGELFF. This chain joins TRBV19 and TRBJ2-2; a weak D match, TRBD1 (5 bases). This CDR3 comprises 14 residues. The V gene's germline CDR1 is LNHDA and CDR2 SQIVND (reference sequence). Trimming left V 7 bases short and J 5 bases short, with 14 bases between.

This clone has just a few counts. The chain is built from TRBV11-2 and TRBJ1-2; weak D call: TRBD1 (5 bases). Trimming shortened V by 7 bases and J by 4 bases, and 19 bases separated the two germline ends. Germline V gene data show CDR1 as SGHAT and CDR2 as FQNNGV. The CDR3 covers 15 residues. The CDR3 DNA follows: TGTGCCAGCACCCTCAAGGAGGGGCCTTTCTATGGCTACACCTTC. Amino acids: CASTLKEGPFYGYTF.

The chain employs TRBV9 and TRBJ1-2; 7 bases align to TRBD1. The CDR3 is 14 amino acids. J lost 7 bases, V lost 4 bases, and 10 bases had no gene match. Per the germline V gene, CDR1 is SGDLS and CDR2 is YYNGEE. CDR3 nucleotides: TGTGCCAGCAGCATACAGGGGAAAGGGGCTGGCTACACCTTC. Amino acid sequence: CASSIQGKGAGYTF. The full variable domain, completed using reference TRBV9 and TRBJ1-2, is DSGVTQTPKHLITATGQRVTLRCSPRSGDLSVYWYQQSLDQGLQFLIQYYNGEERAKGNILERFSAQQFPDLHSELNLSSLELGDSALYFCASSIQGKGAGYTFGSGTRLTVV.

The chain joins TRBV7-9 to TRBJ1-3, with no clear D. This CDR3 is 13 amino acids long. The V end was cut by 3 bases, the J end by 4 bases, with 7 bases between. The germline V gene has CDR1 SEHNR and CDR2 FQNEAQ (reference sequence). This CDR3 is CASSFLPGNTIYF. CDR3 nucleotide sequence: TGTGCCAGCAGCTTCCTCCCGGGAAACACCATATATTTT.

This clone was counted between two and nine times. The gene calls are TRBV24-1 and TRBJ2-2; 10 nucleotides line up with TRBD1. This CDR3 spans 18 amino acids. Trimming took 1 base from V and 3 from J; bases not matched to a gene: 7. The V gene's germline CDR1 is KGHDR and CDR2 SFDVKD. The CDR3 reads CATSDFPGQGSHTGELFF. CDR3 bases: TGTGCCACCAGTGATTTTCCGGGACAGGGGAGTCACACCGGGGAGCTGTTTTTT.

This chain connects TRBV7-2 to TRBJ2-2; 11 bases map to TRBD1. With 5 bases clipped from V and 7 bases from J, the junction kept 18 bases outside the gene matches. The CDR3 length is 19 residues. Germline V gene lookup returns CDR1 SGHTA and CDR2 FQGNSA. The CDR3 nucleotides are TGTGCCAGCAGCCCCCGGACAGGACAGGGGGCGATATCTGGCGGGGAGCTGTTTTTT. It specifies CASSPRTGQGAISGGELFF.

This chain links TRBV7-6 with TRBJ1-1; 9 nucleotides line up with TRBD1. The V gene's germline CDR1 is SGHVS and CDR2 FNYEAQ. CDR3 length: 18 amino acids. The V gene end was trimmed by 5 bases and the J gene end by 1 base; junction bases not matched to a gene: 14. CDR3 DNA: TGTGCCAGCAGCGAACCCCCCTCCGGGACAGGGAAGAACACTGAAGCTTTCTTT. It specifies CASSEPPSGTGKNTEAFF. The whole variable domain, filled in from reference TRBV7-6 and TRBJ1-1, reads GAGVSQSPRYKVTKRGQDVALRCDPISGHVSLYWYRQALGQGPEFLTYFNYEAQQDKSGLPNDRFSAERPEGSISTLTIQRTEQRDSAMYRCASSEPPSGTGKNTEAFFGQGTRLTVV.

V is TRBV7-2 and J is TRBJ1-3, with D unclear. V was trimmed by 4 bases and J by 0 bases, leaving 10 bases between them. Per the germline V gene, CDR1 is SGHTA and CDR2 is FQGNSA. The CDR3 contains 15 residues. The CDR3 DNA reads as TGTGCCAGCAGCTCATCCCCAGGCTCTGGAAACACCATATATTTT. This translates into CASSSSPGSGNTIYF.

The V gene is TRBV28, the J gene TRBJ2-1, with D perhaps TRBD2 (5 bases). Germline V gene data show CDR1 as MDHEN and CDR2 as SYDVKM. Trimming left V 3 bases short and J 7 bases short, with 16 bases between. This CDR3 has 15 amino acids. CDR3 loop: CASSFGPLGVNEQFF. The DNA for the CDR3 is TGTGCCAGCAGTTTCGGGCCTTTGGGAGTTAATGAGCAGTTCTTC.